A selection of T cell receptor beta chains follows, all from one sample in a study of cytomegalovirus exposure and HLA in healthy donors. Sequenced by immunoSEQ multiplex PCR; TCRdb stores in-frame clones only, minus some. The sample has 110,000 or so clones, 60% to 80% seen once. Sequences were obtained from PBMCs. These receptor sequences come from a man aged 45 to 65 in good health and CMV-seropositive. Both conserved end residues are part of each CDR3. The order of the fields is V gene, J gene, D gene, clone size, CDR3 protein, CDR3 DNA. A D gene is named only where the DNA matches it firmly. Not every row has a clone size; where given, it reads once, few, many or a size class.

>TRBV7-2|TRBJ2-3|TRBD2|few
CASSLILAGGDTQYF
TGTGCCAGCAGCTTAATCCTAGCGGGCGGGGATACGCAGTATTTT
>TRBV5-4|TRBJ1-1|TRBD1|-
CASSPRTGRTEAFF
TGTGCCAGCAGCCCCCGGACAGGGAGAACTGAAGCTTTCTTT
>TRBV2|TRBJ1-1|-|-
CASSLMNTEAFF
TGTGCCAGCAGTCTAATGAACACTGAAGCTTTCTTT
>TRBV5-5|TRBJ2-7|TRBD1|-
CASSQTGRSSYEQYF
TGTGCCAGCAGCCAGACAGGGCGGAGCTCCTACGAGCAGTACTTC
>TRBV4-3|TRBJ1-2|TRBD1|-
CASSQAFPPQGETSYGYTF
TGCGCCAGCAGCCAAGCATTCCCTCCTCAGGGGGAAACTAGCTATGGCTACACCTTC
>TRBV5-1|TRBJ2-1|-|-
CASRLPPSREQFF
TGCGCCAGCAGATTGCCCCCTTCGAGAGAGCAGTTCTTC
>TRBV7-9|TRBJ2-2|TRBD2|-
CASSHPSGGARTGELFF
TGTGCCAGCAGCCACCCTAGCGGGGGGGCCCGAACCGGGGAGCTGTTTTTT
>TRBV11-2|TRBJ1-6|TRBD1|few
CASSLRGRGNSPLHF
TGTGCCAGCAGCCTCAGGGGGCGCGGGAATTCACCCCTCCACTTT
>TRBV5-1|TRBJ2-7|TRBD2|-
CASSLGTGGPDEQYF
TGCGCCAGCAGCTTAGGTACGGGAGGGCCCGACGAGCAGTACTTC
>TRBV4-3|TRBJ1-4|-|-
CASSPRVDEKLFF
TGCGCCAGCAGCCCACGGGTCGATGAAAAACTGTTTTTT
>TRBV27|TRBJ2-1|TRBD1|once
CASSLRDSPYNEQFF
TGTGCCAGCAGCCTCCGGGACAGTCCCTACAATGAGCAGTTCTTC
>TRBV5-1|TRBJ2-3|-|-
CASNPGDSTDTQYF
TGCGCCAGCAACCCGGGGGATAGCACAGATACGCAGTATTTT
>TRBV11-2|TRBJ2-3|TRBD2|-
CASSPGPVGTSGFTDTQYF
TGTGCCAGCAGCCCGGGCCCGGTGGGGACTAGCGGATTCACAGATACGCAGTATTTT
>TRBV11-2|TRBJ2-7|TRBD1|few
CASSRGQGFSSYEQYF
TGTGCCAGCAGCCGAGGACAGGGGTTCAGCTCCTACGAGCAGTACTTC
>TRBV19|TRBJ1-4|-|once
CASSLPLRDSGNEKLFF
TGTGCCAGTAGTCTCCCGCTTCGAGACAGCGGGAATGAAAAACTGTTTTTT
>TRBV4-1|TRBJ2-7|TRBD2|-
CASSQVGGGRTYEQYF
TGCGCCAGCAGCCAAGTCGGGGGCGGGAGGACCTACGAGCAGTACTTC
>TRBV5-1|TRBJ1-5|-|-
CASSLSRGQPQHF
TGCGCCAGCAGCTTGTCCCGGGGACAGCCCCAGCATTTT
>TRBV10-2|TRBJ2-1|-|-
CASSEQYGTYNEQFF
TGCGCCAGCAGTGAGCAGTACGGGACCTACAATGAGCAGTTCTTC
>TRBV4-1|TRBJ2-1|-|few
CASSLTSTYNEQFF
TGCGCCAGCAGCCTAACTAGCACCTACAATGAGCAGTTCTTC
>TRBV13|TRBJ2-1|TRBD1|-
CASSLAGQGFYNEQFF
TGTGCCAGCAGCTTAGCGGGACAGGGGTTCTACAATGAGCAGTTCTTC
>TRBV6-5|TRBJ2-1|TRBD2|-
CASSRAGAYNEQFF
TGTGCCAGCTCTCGAGCGGGAGCCTACAATGAGCAGTTCTTC
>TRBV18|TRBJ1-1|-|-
CASSPEGDTEAFF
TGTGCCAGCTCACCTGAGGGTGACACTGAAGCTTTCTTT
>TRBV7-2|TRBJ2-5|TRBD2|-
CASRIRGGPPGTQYF
TGTGCCAGCAGGATACGCGGGGGGCCCCCGGGGACCCAGTACTTC
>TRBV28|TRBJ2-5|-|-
CASSLHRVETQYF
TGTGCCAGCAGTTTACACAGGGTCGAGACCCAGTACTTC
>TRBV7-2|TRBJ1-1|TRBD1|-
CASSDTGAAAFF
TGTGCCAGCAGCGACACAGGGGCGGCAGCTTTCTTT
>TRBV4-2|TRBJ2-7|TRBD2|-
CASSQATSGGYEQYF
TGTGCCAGCAGCCAGGCTACTAGCGGGGGCTACGAGCAGTACTTC
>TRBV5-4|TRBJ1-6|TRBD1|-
CASSRPGGADSPLHF
TGTGCCAGCAGCCGACCAGGGGGCGCGGATTCACCCCTCCACTTT
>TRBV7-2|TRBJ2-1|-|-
CASSLVLIERFF
TGTGCCAGCAGCTTAGTCTTAATAGAACGGTTCTTC
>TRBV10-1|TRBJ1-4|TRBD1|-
CASPGTGNEKLFF
TGCGCCAGTCCCGGGACAGGGAATGAAAAACTGTTTTTT
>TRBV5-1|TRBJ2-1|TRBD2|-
CASSDRRGTSGRTYNEQFF
TGCGCCAGCTCGGATAGACGGGGGACTAGCGGGAGAACCTACAATGAGCAGTTCTTC
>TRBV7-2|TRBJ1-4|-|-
CASSLAGLANEKLFF
TGTGCCAGCAGCTTAGCCGGGTTGGCTAATGAAAAACTGTTTTTT
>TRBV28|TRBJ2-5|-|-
CASSFGGNLGEQYF
TGTGCCAGCAGTTTTGGGGGGAACTTGGGAGAGCAGTACTTC
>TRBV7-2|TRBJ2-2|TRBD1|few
CASRPGRDRVTGELFF
TGTGCCAGCAGACCAGGCCGGGACAGGGTAACGGGGGAGCTGTTTTTT
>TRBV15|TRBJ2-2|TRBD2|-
CATTGLAGVRRTGELFF
TGTGCCACTACGGGACTAGCGGGAGTGCGGAGGACCGGGGAGCTGTTTTTT
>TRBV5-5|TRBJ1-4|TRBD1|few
CASSFRDSYNEKLFF
TGTGCCAGCAGCTTCCGGGACAGTTATAATGAAAAACTGTTTTTT
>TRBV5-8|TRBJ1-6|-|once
CASSESGRRNSPLHF
TGTGCCAGCAGCGAGTCAGGGCGCCGTAATTCACCCCTCCACTTT
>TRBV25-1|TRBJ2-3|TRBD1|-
CASSDPRTGGSLGTQYF
TGTGCCAGCAGTGACCCCCGGACAGGGGGCAGTCTGGGTACGCAGTATTTT
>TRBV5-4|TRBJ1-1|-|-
CASSRGQQNTEAFF
TGTGCCAGCAGCCGAGGACAGCAGAACACTGAAGCTTTCTTT
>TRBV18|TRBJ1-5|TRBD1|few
CASSRSTGGVNQPQHF
TGTGCCAGCTCAAGGTCGACAGGGGGCGTCAATCAGCCCCAGCATTTT
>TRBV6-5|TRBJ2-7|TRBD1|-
CASSYSRDSYEQYF
TGTGCCAGCAGTTACTCGAGGGACAGCTACGAGCAGTACTTC
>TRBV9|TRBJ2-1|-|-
CASSVPHGEQFF
TGTGCCAGCAGCGTCCCACATGGTGAGCAGTTCTTC
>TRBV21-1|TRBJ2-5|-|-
CASSKALYGLAGALKSQETQYF
TGTGCCAGCAGCAAAGCGCTTTATGGACTAGCGGGGGCTCTTAAGTCCCAAGAGACCCAGTACTTC
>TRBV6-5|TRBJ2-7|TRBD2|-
CASSYTSGTYEQYF
TGTGCCAGCAGTTACACTAGCGGGACCTACGAGCAGTACTTC
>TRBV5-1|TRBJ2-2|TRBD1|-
CASSSGQTTNTGELFF
TGCGCCAGCAGCTCGGGACAGACAACGAACACCGGGGAGCTGTTTTTT
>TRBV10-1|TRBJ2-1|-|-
CASSEGWGGGPSYNEQFF
TGCGCCAGCAGTGAGGGTTGGGGCGGGGGCCCGTCCTACAATGAGCAGTTCTTC